One and the same sample provided the 3 T cell receptor beta chains below, sequenced in a study of blood T cell repertoires in COVID-19. The data were produced by immunoSEQ multiplex PCR, yet TCRdb's version contains in-frame clones alone and is incomplete. Of roughly 52,000 clones listed, approximately 90% are singletons. The source material was peripheral blood. The receptor source for this set is an elderly woman with acute or convalescent COVID-19.

This chain links TRBV11-2 with TRBJ2-5; D is ambiguous. Germline V gene data show CDR1 as SGHAT and CDR2 as FQNNGV. V shed 0 bases and J shed 3 bases, with 2 bases lying between them. This CDR3 comprises 12 residues. This chain's CDR3 is CASSLDEETQYF. In DNA form, the CDR3 reads TGTGCCAGCAGCTTAGACGAAGAGACCCAGTACTTC.

The chain employs TRBV7-9 and TRBJ2-5; 10 positions agree with TRBD2. The CDR3 is 16 residues long. Germline V lookup: CDR1 SEHNR, CDR2 FQNEAQ (reference sequence). V gave up 4 bases and J gave up 4 bases; unmatched junction bases: 9. The CDR3 protein is CASSSLSGGAVETQYF. CDR3 nucleotide sequence: TGTGCCAGCAGCTCGTTAAGCGGGGGGGCTGTAGAGACCCAGTACTTC.

The chain recombines TRBV27 with TRBJ2-6; TRBD1 agrees at 7 bases. The CDR3 extends over 16 amino acids. V lost 7 bases to trimming and J lost 1 base; unmatched junction nucleotides: 7. CDR1 and CDR2 (germline): MNHEY, SMNVEV (reference sequence). The CDR3 nucleotides are TGTGCCAGCACCCCCCTGACAGGGTCTGGGGCCAACGTCCTGACTTTC. Amino acids: CASTPLTGSGANVLTF.